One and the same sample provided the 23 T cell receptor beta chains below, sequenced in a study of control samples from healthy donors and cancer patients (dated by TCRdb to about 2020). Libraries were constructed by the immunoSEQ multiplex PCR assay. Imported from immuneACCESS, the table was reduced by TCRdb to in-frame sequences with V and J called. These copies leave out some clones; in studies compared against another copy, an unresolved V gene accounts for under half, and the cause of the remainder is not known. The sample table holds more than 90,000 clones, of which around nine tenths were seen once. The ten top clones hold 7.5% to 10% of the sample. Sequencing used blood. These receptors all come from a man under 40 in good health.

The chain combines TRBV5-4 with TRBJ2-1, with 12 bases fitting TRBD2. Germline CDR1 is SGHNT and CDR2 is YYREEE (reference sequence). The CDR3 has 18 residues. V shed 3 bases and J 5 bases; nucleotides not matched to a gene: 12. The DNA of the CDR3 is TGTGCCAGCAGCTCGCCCCTAGCGGGAGGGCCTGGGGACAATGAGCAGTTCTTC. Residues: CASSSPLAGGPGDNEQFF.

The DNA of the CDR3 is TGTGCCAGCAGCCAAGTCTCCCAGCGGGACGGAAACATTCAGTACTTC. Translated: CASSQVSQRDGNIQYF. The chain is built from TRBV4-2 and TRBJ2-4; 7 bases match TRBD2. This CDR3 has 16 amino acids. CDR1 and CDR2 from the germline V gene are LGHNA and YNFKEQ. V was pared by 1 base and J by 6 bases, with 9 bases of the junction left unmatched.

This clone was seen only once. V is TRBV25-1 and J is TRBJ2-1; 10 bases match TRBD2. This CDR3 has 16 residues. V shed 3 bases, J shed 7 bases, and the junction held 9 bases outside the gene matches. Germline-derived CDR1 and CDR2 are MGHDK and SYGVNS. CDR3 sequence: CASSDSLAGERNEQFF. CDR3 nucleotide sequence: TGTGCCAGCAGTGACTCTCTAGCGGGAGAGCGGAATGAGCAGTTCTTC. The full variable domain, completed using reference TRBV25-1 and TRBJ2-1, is EADIYQTPRYLVIGTGKKITLECSQTMGHDKMYWYQQDPGMELHLIHYSYGVNSTEKGDLSSESTVSRIRTEHFPLTLESARPSHTSQYLCASSDSLAGERNEQFFGPGTRLTVL.

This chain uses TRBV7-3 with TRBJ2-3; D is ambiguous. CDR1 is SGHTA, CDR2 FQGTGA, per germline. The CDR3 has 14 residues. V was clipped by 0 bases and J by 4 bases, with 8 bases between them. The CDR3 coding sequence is TGTGCCAGCAGCTTAACTAGCTGGGCAGATACGCAGTATTTT. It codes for CASSLTSWADTQYF.

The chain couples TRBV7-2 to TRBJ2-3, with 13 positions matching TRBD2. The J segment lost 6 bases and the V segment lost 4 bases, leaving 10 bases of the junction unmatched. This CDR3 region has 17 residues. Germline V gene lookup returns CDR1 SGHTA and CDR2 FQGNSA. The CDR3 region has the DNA TGTGCCAGCAGCTCACTAGGACTAGCGGGAGTTGGGGATACGCAGTATTTT. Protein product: CASSSLGLAGVGDTQYF.

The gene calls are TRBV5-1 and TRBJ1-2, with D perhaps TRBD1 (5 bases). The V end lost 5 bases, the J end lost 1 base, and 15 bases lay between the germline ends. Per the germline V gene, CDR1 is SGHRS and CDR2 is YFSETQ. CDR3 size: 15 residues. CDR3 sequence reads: CASRPPGGSNYGYTF. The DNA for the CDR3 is TGCGCCAGCAGGCCTCCGGGGGGGAGTAACTATGGCTACACCTTC.

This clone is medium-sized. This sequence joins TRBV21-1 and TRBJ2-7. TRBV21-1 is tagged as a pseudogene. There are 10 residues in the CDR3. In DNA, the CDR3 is TGTGCCAGCTCATTGGACGAGCAGTACTTC. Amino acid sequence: CASSLDEQYF.

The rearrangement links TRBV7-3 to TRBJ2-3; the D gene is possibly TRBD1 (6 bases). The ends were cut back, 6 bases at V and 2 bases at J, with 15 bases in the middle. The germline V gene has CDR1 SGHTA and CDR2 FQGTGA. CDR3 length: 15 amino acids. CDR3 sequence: CASSLDSTNTDTQYF. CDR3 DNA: TGTGCCAGCAGTTTGGACAGCACCAACACAGATACGCAGTATTTT.

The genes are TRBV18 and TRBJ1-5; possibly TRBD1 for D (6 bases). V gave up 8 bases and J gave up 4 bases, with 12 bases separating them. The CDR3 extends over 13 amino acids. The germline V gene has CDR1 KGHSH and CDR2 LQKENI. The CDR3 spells CASTGSWNQPQHF. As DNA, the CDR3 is TGTGCCAGCACAGGGTCATGGAATCAGCCCCAGCATTTT.

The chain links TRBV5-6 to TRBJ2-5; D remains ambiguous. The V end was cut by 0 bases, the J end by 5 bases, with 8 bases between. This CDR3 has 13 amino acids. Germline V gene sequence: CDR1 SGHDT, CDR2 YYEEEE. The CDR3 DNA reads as TGTGCCAGCAGCTTGGACACCGGGGAGACCCAGTACTTC. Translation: CASSLDTGETQYF.

CDR3 protein: CASSLMDRGRYNEQFF. Here the CDR3 DNA reads TGCGCCAGCAGCCTTATGGACAGGGGCAGATACAATGAGCAGTTCTTC. The rearrangement uses TRBV4-1 and TRBJ2-1; 9 bases map to TRBD1. CDR1 is MGHRA, CDR2 YSYEKL, per germline. CDR3 size: 16 residues. V was pared by 4 bases and J by 4 bases, with 8 bases of the junction left unmatched.

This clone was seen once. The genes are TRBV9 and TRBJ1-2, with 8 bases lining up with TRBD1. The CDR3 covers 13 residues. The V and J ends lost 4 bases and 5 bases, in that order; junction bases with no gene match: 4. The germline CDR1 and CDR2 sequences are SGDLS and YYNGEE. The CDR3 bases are TGTGCCAGCAGCAAGGGACAGGCATATGGCTACACCTTC. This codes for CASSKGQAYGYTF.

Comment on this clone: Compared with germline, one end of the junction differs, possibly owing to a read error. CDR3 DNA: TGCGCCAGCAGCCAAGATCGGGGTCCAGGCCTCGTTAGGGTCTTC. Amino acids: CASSQDRGPGLVRVF. V is TRBV4-3 and J is TRBJ2-1, with D possibly matching TRBD2 (5 bases). Germline lookup yields CDR1 LGHNA and CDR2 YSLEER. CDR3 length equals 15 residues.

For the CDR3, the DNA is TGTGCCAGCAGCTTTAGGACTAGCGGGAGAGAGACCCAGTACTTC. This translates into CASSFRTSGRETQYF. This chain joins TRBV5-6 and TRBJ2-5; 13 positions agree with TRBD2. Germline values: CDR1 SGHDT, CDR2 YYEEEE. This CDR3 is 15 amino acids long. The junction had 2 bases not matched to a gene; V was cut back by 2 bases and J by 4 bases.

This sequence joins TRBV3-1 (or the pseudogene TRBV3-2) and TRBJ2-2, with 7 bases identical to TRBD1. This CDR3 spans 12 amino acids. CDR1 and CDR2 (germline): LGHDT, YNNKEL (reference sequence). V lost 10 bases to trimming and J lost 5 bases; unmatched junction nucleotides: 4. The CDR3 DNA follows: TGTGCCACGAACAGGGGTACCGGGGAGCTGTTTTTT. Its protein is CATNRGTGELFF.

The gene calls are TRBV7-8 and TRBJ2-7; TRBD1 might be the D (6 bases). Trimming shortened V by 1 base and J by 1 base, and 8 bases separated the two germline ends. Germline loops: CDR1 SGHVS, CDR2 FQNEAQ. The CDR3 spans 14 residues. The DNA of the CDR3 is TGTGCCAGCAGCTTAGAGGACAGTTCCTACGAGCAGTACTTC. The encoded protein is CASSLEDSSYEQYF.

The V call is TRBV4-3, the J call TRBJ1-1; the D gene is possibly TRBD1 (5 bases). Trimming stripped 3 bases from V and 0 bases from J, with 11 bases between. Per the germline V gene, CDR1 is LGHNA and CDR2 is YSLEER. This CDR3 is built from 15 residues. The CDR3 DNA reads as TGCGCCAGCAGCCACCGTGGGGCGATGAACACTGAAGCTTTCTTT. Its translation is CASSHRGAMNTEAFF.

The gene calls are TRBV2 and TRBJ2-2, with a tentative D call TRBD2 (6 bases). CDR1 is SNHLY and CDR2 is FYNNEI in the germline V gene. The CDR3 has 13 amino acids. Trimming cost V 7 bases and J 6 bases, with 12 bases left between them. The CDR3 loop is CASTKTGAGELFF. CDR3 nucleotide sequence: TGTGCCAGCACCAAAACGGGGGCCGGGGAGCTGTTTTTT. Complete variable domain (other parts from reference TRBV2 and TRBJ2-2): EPEVTQTPSHQVTQMGQEVILRCVPISNHLYFYWYRQILGQKVEFLVSFYNNEISEKSEIFDDQFSVERPDGSNFTLKIRSTKLEDSAMYFCASTKTGAGELFFGEGSRLTVL.

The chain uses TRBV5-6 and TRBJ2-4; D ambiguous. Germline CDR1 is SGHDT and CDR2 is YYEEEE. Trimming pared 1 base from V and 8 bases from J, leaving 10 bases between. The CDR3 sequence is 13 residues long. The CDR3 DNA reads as TGTGCCAGCAGCTTGATTAGGGATGACATTCAGTACTTC. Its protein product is CASSLIRDDIQYF.

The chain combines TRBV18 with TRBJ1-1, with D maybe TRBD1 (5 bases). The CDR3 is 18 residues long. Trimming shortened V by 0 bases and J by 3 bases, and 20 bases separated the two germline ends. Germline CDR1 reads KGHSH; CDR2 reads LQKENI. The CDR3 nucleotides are TGTGCCAGCTCACCACCGTGGGGGTTTAGGAGGTCGGACACTGAAGCTTTCTTT. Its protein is CASSPPWGFRRSDTEAFF. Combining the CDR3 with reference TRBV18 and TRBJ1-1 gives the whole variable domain NAGVMQNPRHLVRRRGQEARLRCSPMKGHSHVYWYRQLPEEGLKFMVYLQKENIIDESGMPKERFSAEFPKEGPSILRIQQVVRGDSAAYFCASSPPWGFRRSDTEAFFGQGTRLTVV.

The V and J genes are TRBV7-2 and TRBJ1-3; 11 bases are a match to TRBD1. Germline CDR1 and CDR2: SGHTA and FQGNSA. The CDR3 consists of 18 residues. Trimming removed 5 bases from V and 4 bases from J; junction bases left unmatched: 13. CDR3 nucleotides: TGTGCCAGCAGCGCCCCAAAAGGCGGGACAGGGGGAGGAAACACCATATATTTT. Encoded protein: CASSAPKGGTGGGNTIYF.

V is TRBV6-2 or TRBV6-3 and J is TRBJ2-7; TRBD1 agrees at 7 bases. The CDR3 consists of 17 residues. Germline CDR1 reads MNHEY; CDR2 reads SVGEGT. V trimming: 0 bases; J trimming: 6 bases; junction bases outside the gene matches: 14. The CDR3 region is CASSYSGVRGIRGEQYF. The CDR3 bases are TGTGCCAGCAGTTACTCGGGAGTCAGGGGGATTAGAGGCGAGCAGTACTTC.

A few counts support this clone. The chain's CDR3 is CASSYSNNEQFF. CDR3 sequence (DNA): TGTGCCAGCAGTTACTCGAACAATGAGCAGTTCTTC. The chain links TRBV6-2 or TRBV6-3 to TRBJ2-1; D unresolved. The CDR3 is 12 amino acids. Germline V lookup: CDR1 MNHEY, CDR2 SVGEGT. Trimming shortened V by 0 bases and J by 5 bases, and 2 bases separated the two germline ends.